Each of the 27 T cell receptor beta chains below was sequenced from the same sample in a study of cytomegalovirus exposure and HLA in healthy donors. The protocol was immunoSEQ multiplex PCR, while the TCRdb copy is restricted to in-frame clones and leaves out a portion. Among around 190,000 clones listed, roughly 86% were seen once. The specimen sequenced was PBMCs. Receptors were obtained from a young woman in good health and CMV-seronegative.

This chain connects TRBV4-2 to TRBJ2-1; 14 bases align to TRBD2. Germline CDR1 and CDR2: LGHNA and YNFKEQ. The V segment lost 3 bases and the J segment 10 bases; nucleotides outside the gene matches: 20. This CDR3 has 20 amino acids. CDR3 coding DNA: TGTGCCAGCAGCCAGCAGCACAAAGGTGGACTAGCGGGAGGTTCATGGGAGCAGTTCTTC. Protein: CASSQQHKGGLAGGSWEQFF.

This CDR3 reads CASSFQNTEAFF. DNA of the CDR3: TGTGCCAGCAGTTTTCAAAACACTGAAGCTTTCTTT. The rearrangement uses TRBV6-5 and TRBJ1-1; no clear D. The CDR3 is 12 amino acids. Germline values: CDR1 MNHEY, CDR2 SVGAGI. Trimming took off 4 bases at V and 2 bases at J, with 5 bases between the two ends.

J is TRBJ2-1 and V is TRBV11-1, with 9 bases fitting TRBD2. CDR3 length equals 16 residues. J was trimmed by 11 bases and V by 6 bases; bases with no gene match: 17. CDR1 and CDR2 (germline): SGHAT, FQDESV (reference sequence). The CDR3 sequence: CASSSRVTSGSQKQFF. In DNA form, the CDR3 reads TGTGCCAGCAGTTCTAGGGTAACTAGCGGGTCCCAAAAGCAGTTCTTC.

V gene TRBV19 combines with J gene TRBJ1-1; 7 bases are a match to TRBD1. The CDR3 has 15 residues. Germline loops: CDR1 LNHDA, CDR2 SQIVND (reference sequence). The trim removed 4 bases at V and 3 bases at J, leaving 8 bases unmatched. This chain's CDR3 is CASSSQQQGYTEAFF. The CDR3 region has the DNA TGTGCCAGTAGTAGCCAACAACAGGGGTACACTGAAGCTTTCTTT.

The chain joins TRBV21-1 to TRBJ1-1. TRBV21-1 is assigned pseudogene status. This CDR3 comprises 16 residues. CDR3 sequence: CASSNPWRAMDTEAFF. CDR3 sequence (DNA): TGTGCCAGCAGCAACCCCTGGAGGGCGATGGACACTGAAGCTTTCTTT.

V usage is TRBV19 and J usage is TRBJ2-1; 7 bases match TRBD1. Germline assignment: CDR1 LNHDA and CDR2 SQIVND (reference sequence). The CDR3 is 13 residues long. V trimming: 7 bases; J trimming: 13 bases; junction bases outside the gene matches: 13. The CDR3 here is CASTSGTASLQFF. The DNA of the CDR3 is TGTGCCAGTACCTCCGGGACAGCTTCCCTCCAGTTCTTC.

CDR3 in amino acids: CASSDHDRGPYTEAFF. Written as DNA, the CDR3 is TGTGCCAGCAGTGATCACGACAGGGGGCCCTACACTGAAGCTTTCTTT. The chain links TRBV6-4 to TRBJ1-1; TRBD1 agrees at 10 bases. With V trimmed by 3 bases and J by 3 bases, 7 bases remained unmatched. CDR1 is MRHNA, CDR2 SNTAGT, per germline. This CDR3 is built from 16 residues.

This chain links TRBV9 with TRBJ2-5, with D maybe TRBD2 (5 bases). V shed 0 bases and J shed 0 bases, with 9 bases lying between them. This CDR3 has 15 amino acids. Germline V CDR1 and CDR2: SGDLS, YYNGEE. Here the CDR3 DNA reads TGTGCCAGCAGCGTAGTGAAGGGAGACCAAGAGACCCAGTACTTC. It codes for CASSVVKGDQETQYF.

The rearrangement uses TRBV2 and TRBJ1-1, with 7 bases that match TRBD1. In germline, CDR1 is SNHLY, CDR2 FYNNEI. This CDR3 is built from 15 residues. The J segment lost 5 bases and the V segment lost 4 bases, leaving 10 bases of the junction unmatched. CDR3 bases: TGTGCCAGCAGTGTTCTACAGGGGATGATGACTGAAGCTTTCTTT. This sequence encodes CASSVLQGMMTEAFF.

The chain carries TRBV6-1 and TRBJ1-2; TRBD1 might be the D (6 bases). The CDR3 loop spans 13 amino acids. Between the trimmed V and J ends, which lost 3 bases and 5 bases, there was a span of 10 bases. From germline, CDR1 is MNHNS and CDR2 SASEGT. The CDR3 loop is CASSEGRGYGYTF. The CDR3 DNA reads as TGTGCCAGCAGTGAGGGCAGGGGTTATGGCTACACCTTC.

This clone came up a few times. The chain recombines TRBV7-9 with TRBJ1-6; TRBD1 agrees at 9 bases. This CDR3 region has 15 residues. Germline values: CDR1 SEHNR, CDR2 FQNEAQ (reference sequence). V dropped 1 base and J dropped 8; count of bases not matched to a gene: 3. The CDR3 nucleotides read TGTGCCAGCAGCTTAGGGGACAGGGAATATTCACCCCTCCACTTT. The encoded protein is CASSLGDREYSPLHF. Combining the CDR3 with reference TRBV7-9 and TRBJ1-6 gives the whole variable domain DTGVSQNPRHKITKRGQNVTFRCDPISEHNRLYWYRQTLGQGPEFLTYFQNEAQLEKSRLLSDRFSAERPKGSFSTLEIQRTEQGDSAMYLCASSLGDREYSPLHFGNGTRLTVT.

The chain employs TRBV15 and TRBJ1-3; D gene unclear. The V end was cut by 0 bases, the J end by 1 base, with 7 bases between. Germline CDR1 and CDR2: LNHNV and YYDKDF (reference sequence). The CDR3 length is 15 residues. The CDR3 DNA sequence: TGTGCCACCAGCAGAGATCCGGTTTCTGGAAACACCATATATTTT. This codes for CATSRDPVSGNTIYF. Using reference TRBV15 and TRBJ1-3 for the parts outside the CDR3, the full variable domain is DAMVIQNPRYQVTQFGKPVTLSCSQTLNHNVMYWYQQKSSQAPKLLFHYYDKDFNNEADTPDNFQSRRPNTSFCFLDIRSPGLGDTAMYLCATSRDPVSGNTIYFGEGSWLTVV.

The gene calls are TRBV4-1 and TRBJ2-1; D gene unclear. Germline V lookup: CDR1 MGHRA, CDR2 YSYEKL. The V end lost 3 bases, the J end lost 8 bases, and 8 bases lay between the germline ends. The CDR3 has 12 amino acids. The DNA for the CDR3 is TGCGCCAGCAGCCATACATGGCATGAGCAGTTCTTC. Amino acid sequence: CASSHTWHEQFF.

This sequence joins TRBV2 and TRBJ1-1; D may be TRBD1 (6 bases). The CDR3 runs to 13 residues. V was cut by 8 bases and J by 2 bases, with 12 bases left in between. Germline CDR1 reads SNHLY; CDR2 reads FYNNEI. CDR3 DNA sequence: TGTGCCAGCCGGATACAGGGTAACACTGAAGCTTTCTTT. As protein: CASRIQGNTEAFF.

J is TRBJ1-2 and V is TRBV7-3; 7 bases line up with TRBD1. J was trimmed by 14 bases and V by 5 bases; bases with no gene match: 14. Germline lookup yields CDR1 SGHTA and CDR2 FQGTGA. CDR3 length: 13 residues. CDR3 nucleotide sequence: TGTGCCAGCAGCCCTTACCCCGACAGGGACGCGACCTTC. Translating it yields CASSPYPDRDATF. Complete variable domain (other parts from reference TRBV7-3 and TRBJ1-2): GAGVSQTPSNKVTEKGKYVELRCDPISGHTALYWYRQSLGQGPEFLIYFQGTGAADDSGLPNDRFFAVRPEGSVSTLKIQRTERGDSAVYLCASSPYPDRDATFGSGTRLTVV.

This rearrangement joins TRBV9 to TRBJ2-1; no firm D call. This CDR3 contains 14 residues. Germline V CDR1 and CDR2: SGDLS, YYNGEE. V shed 3 bases and J shed 7 bases, with 14 bases lying between them. Here the CDR3 reads CASSEGTELNEQFF. The CDR3 region has the DNA TGTGCCAGCAGCGAAGGTACCGAACTAAATGAGCAGTTCTTC.

The chain combines TRBV5-1 with TRBJ2-2; 12 bases map to TRBD2. The CDR3 extends over 16 amino acids. J gave up 5 bases and V 0 bases, and 2 bases lay outside the gene matches. CDR1 and CDR2 (germline): SGHRS, YFSETQ. The CDR3 region is CASSLASGRATGELFF. As DNA, the CDR3 is TGCGCCAGCAGCTTGGCTAGCGGGAGGGCGACCGGGGAGCTGTTTTTT. Full variable domain (outside the CDR3, taken from reference TRBV5-1 and TRBJ2-2): KAGVTQTPRYLIKTRGQQVTLSCSPISGHRSVSWYQQTPGQGLQFLFEYFSETQRNKGNFPGRFSGRQFSNSRSEMNVSTLELGDSALYLCASSLASGRATGELFFGEGSRLTVL.

V gene TRBV6-5 combines with J gene TRBJ1-2; D perhaps matches TRBD1 (6 bases). The length of the CDR3 is 13 residues. Trimming took off 2 bases at V and 7 bases at J, with 11 bases between the two ends. The germline V gene encodes CDR1 MNHEY and CDR2 SVGAGI. In DNA, the CDR3 is TGTGCCAGCAGTTACGCGGGGGCGGGTGGCTACACCTTC. Protein product: CASSYAGAGGYTF.

This clone was counted once. The chain carries TRBV29-1 and TRBJ2-2; 12 nucleotides align to TRBD2. The CDR3 covers 19 residues. Germline V gives CDR1 SQVTM, CDR2 ANQGSEA. Trimming cost V 8 bases and J 4 bases; bases outside gene matches: 20. The CDR3 DNA follows: TGCAGCTTTAGCCTGACTAGCGGGAGAACCAGAAGGTGCACCGGGGAGCTGTTTTTT. It encodes CSFSLTSGRTRRCTGELFF.

The chain joins TRBV5-3 to TRBJ1-5, with D possibly matching TRBD1 (5 bases). TRBV5-3 is an open reading frame, and its role is uncertain. The CDR3 totals 15 residues. V dropped 4 bases and J dropped 5 bases, with 16 bases sitting between them. Here the CDR3 reads CARSRKGGAHQPQHF. The CDR3 DNA is TGTGCCAGAAGCAGAAAAGGCGGGGCCCATCAGCCCCAGCATTTT.

The V gene is TRBV5-1, the J gene TRBJ2-3; possibly TRBD2 for D (5 bases). The CDR3 has 14 amino acids. Germline V gene sequence: CDR1 SGHRS, CDR2 YFSETQ. V was pared by 6 bases and J by 8 bases, with 19 bases between. CDR3 sequence reads: CASKGSAVFGTQYF. The CDR3 DNA follows: TGCGCCAGCAAAGGATCAGCGGTTTTTGGTACGCAGTATTTT. Using reference TRBV5-1 and TRBJ2-3 for the parts outside the CDR3, the full variable domain is KAGVTQTPRYLIKTRGQQVTLSCSPISGHRSVSWYQQTPGQGLQFLFEYFSETQRNKGNFPGRFSGRQFSNSRSEMNVSTLELGDSALYLCASKGSAVFGTQYFGPGTRLTVL.

V is TRBV7-6 and J is TRBJ2-7; 8 bases map to TRBD1. Germline V gene lookup returns CDR1 SGHVS and CDR2 FNYEAQ. After removal of 5 bases from V and 0 bases from J, the junction contained 12 bases not matched to a gene. The CDR3 consists of 17 residues. The CDR3 DNA sequence: TGTGCCAGCAGCAAGTCGGATGGACAGGGATTCTCCTACGAGCAGTACTTC. Translated, it gives CASSKSDGQGFSYEQYF.

The chain combines TRBV14 with TRBJ1-5; a weak D match, TRBD1 (5 bases). Between the trimmed V and J ends, which lost 0 bases and 1 base, there was a span of 16 bases. This CDR3 spans 18 amino acids. Germline V gives CDR1 SGHDN, CDR2 FVKESK. The CDR3 sequence is CASSQDKGGEWSNQPQHF. CDR3 bases: TGTGCCAGCAGCCAAGATAAGGGAGGGGAATGGAGCAATCAGCCCCAGCATTTT.

This sequence joins TRBV2 and TRBJ1-4, with D possibly matching TRBD1 (5 bases). Trimming removed 8 bases from V and 7 bases from J, with 14 bases in between. The CDR3 sequence is 13 residues long. The V gene's germline CDR1 is SNHLY and CDR2 FYNNEI. DNA of the CDR3: TGTGCCAGCGGCGAATCAGGGATTGAAAAACTGTTTTTT. Translated: CASGESGIEKLFF.

This clone has a single count. The chain joins TRBV7-9 to TRBJ2-1; TRBD1 aligns across 7 bases. The CDR3 is 17 amino acids. The V gene's germline CDR1 is SEHNR and CDR2 FQNEAQ (reference sequence). V gave up 1 base and J gave up 3 bases; unmatched junction bases: 9. CDR3 region: CASSLVSLRDSYNEQFF. The CDR3 nucleotides read TGTGCCAGCAGCTTAGTAAGTCTTAGGGACAGCTACAATGAGCAGTTCTTC.

This chain uses TRBV25-1 with TRBJ1-6; 8 positions match TRBD1. Germline assignment: CDR1 MGHDK and CDR2 SYGVNS. The CDR3 is 14 amino acids. The trim removed 3 bases at V and 9 bases at J, leaving 4 bases unmatched. CDR3 region: CASSEQGAGSPLHF. In DNA, the CDR3 is TGTGCCAGCAGTGAGCAGGGGGCGGGTTCACCCCTCCACTTT. Based on the CDR3 plus reference TRBV25-1 and TRBJ1-6, the full variable domain is EADIYQTPRYLVIGTGKKITLECSQTMGHDKMYWYQQDPGMELHLIHYSYGVNSTEKGDLSSESTVSRIRTEHFPLTLESARPSHTSQYLCASSEQGAGSPLHFGNGTRLTVT.

V gene TRBV30 combines with J gene TRBJ1-6; D is unresolved. V lost 1 base, J lost 2 bases, and 12 bases lay in between. This CDR3 spans 16 amino acids. Germline V gene lookup returns CDR1 GTSNPN and CDR2 SVGIG (reference sequence). The CDR3, as DNA: TGTGCCTGGAGTGCCGCCATGGCAGCCTATAATTCACCCCTCCACTTT. Protein product: CAWSAAMAAYNSPLHF.